The entry below describes one T cell receptor (beta chain). There is no known antigen for this receptor. No clone much larger than this one lies a single base away; base qualities are absent. One collaborating source in Seattle enrolled patients during active infection and followed them longitudinally through the course of disease. Each collaborating institution followed its own protocols to collect whole blood in K2EDTA tubes. For TCRbeta analysis, collaborators shipped samples as frozen whole blood, isolated PBMCs, or DNA extracted from either of those sample types. This specimen comes from a study of blood T cell repertoires in COVID-19 (dated by TCRdb to 2018 to 2021). Looking at the study overall: The collaborator samples originated in the United States, Italy and Spain and spanned the acute and convalescent phases of COVID-19. The material from the prospective study consisted of cDNA or gDNA derived from T cells, B-cell-depleted T cells, or PBMCs. Subjects who had been exposed to COVID-19, were actively infected with it, or had recovered from it provided the deeply sampled blood TCRbeta repertoires that made up the dataset. A freely available public database, intended as a resource for researchers studying the immune response to SARS-CoV-2, is where the repertoires were released. The samples were drawn from two sources: the first 160 participants of the ongoing ImmuneRACE study, and about 1,300 subjects contributed by 6 global collaborators. Nearly every sample came with metadata listing a de-identified subject ID, COVID-19 status, age in years and sex. HLA class I and class II types, where available, came from metadata supplied by the sample provider rather than from assay-based typing.

The CDR3 goes from the cysteine to the phenylalanine over 12 residues. Here the CDR3 DNA is all that survives: 36 bases in frame from base 1. V ends up 7 bases short and J 5 bases short, with an unmatched junction base count of 2. Based on the germline V gene (reference sequence), the CDR1 and CDR2 sequences are MNHNY and SVGAGI. Study-wide findings and limitations: How much clinical and demographic metadata was included differed by source and by participant, and the metadata was provided uncurated.

TCRbeta CDR3 regions were amplified from genomic DNA using the immunoSEQ Assay, a bias-controlled multiplex PCR. The paper's processing steps were these. Within the assay, amplification of reference gene primers was used to estimate how many nucleated cells each sample contained. To quantify the absolute abundance of each unique TCRbeta CDR3 rearrangement, sequence reads were collapsed and filtered. For each sample, productive Simpson clonality was calculated as the square root of Simpson's diversity index over productive rearrangements. What TCRdb holds here is the immuneACCESS table cut down to in-frame rearrangements. Part of the clones is not present; checked against another copy, under half of the missing clones reflect an unresolved V gene, and the others are unexplained. V and J calls and clone size are copied from that table; D and trimming were computed from the DNA. This sample gives some 180,000 clones in total; more than 80% of them show up just once. In total, the top ten clones hold roughly 11% of the sample.

The chain is assembled from TRBV6-6 and TRBJ2-1, and TRBD2 aligns with 7 junction nucleotides. Sequencing was done on a sample of peripheral blood. This receptor was obtained from a woman in her thirties or forties with COVID-19, enrolled during active disease. The CDR3 loop reads CASMAGDNEQFF. Here is the DNA: TGTGCCAGCATGGCGGGGGACAATGAGCAGTTCTTC.